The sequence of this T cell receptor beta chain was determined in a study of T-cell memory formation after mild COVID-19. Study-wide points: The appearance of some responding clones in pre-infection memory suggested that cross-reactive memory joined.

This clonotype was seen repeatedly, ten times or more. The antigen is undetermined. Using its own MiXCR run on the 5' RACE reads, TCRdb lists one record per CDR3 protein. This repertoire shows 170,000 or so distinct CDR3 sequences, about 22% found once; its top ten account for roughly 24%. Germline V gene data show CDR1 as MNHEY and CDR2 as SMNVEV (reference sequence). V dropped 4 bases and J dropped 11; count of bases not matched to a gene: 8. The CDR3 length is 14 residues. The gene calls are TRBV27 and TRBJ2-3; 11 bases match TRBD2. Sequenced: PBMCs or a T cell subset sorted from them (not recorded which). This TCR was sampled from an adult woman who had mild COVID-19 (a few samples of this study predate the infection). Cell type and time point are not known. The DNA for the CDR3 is TGTGCCAGCAGTTCCGGGACTAGCGGAATGGAGCAGTATTTT. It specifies CASSSGTSGMEQYF.